This T cell receptor beta chain was documented in a study of blood T cells in healthy people across ages. The study, taken as a whole, reports: A strong correlation was found between TCR beta diversity and the percentage of naive T cells. Among T cells, TCR beta diversity per million cells dropped roughly linearly as age rose.

Peripheral blood samples of 7.5 to 10 milliliters were drawn from each donor. Together with a sample-barcoded 5' primer, a J-beta primer mix was included in a second PCR lasting roughly 6 to 12 cycles. TCRdb called the 5' RACE reads again in MiXCR, with one record for every CDR3 protein. Of hundreds of thousands of distinct CDR3 sequences listed, 29% are singletons. Trimming removed 5 bases from V and 6 bases from J; junction bases left unmatched: 10. The CDR3 runs 16 residues. CDR1 and CDR2 from the germline V gene are SGHTA and FQGNSA. Many counts were recorded for this clonotype. The antigen remains undetermined.

The material sequenced was blood. This clonotype was sampled from a woman older than 75 in good health. The chain is built from TRBV7-2 and TRBJ2-3; 11 bases are shared with TRBD2. The CDR3 DNA reads TGTGCCAGCAGCCTGCTGACTAGCGGGGAGGGGGATACGCAGTATTTT. Amino acids: CASSLLTSGEGDTQYF.